The 19 T cell receptor beta chains listed next were all sequenced from one sample in a study of Ad26.COV2.S vaccination and SARS-CoV-2 variants. TCRdb keeps only in-frame clones here, not all; method: immunoSEQ multiplex PCR. The sample contains about 330,000 clones, around 90% of which appear only once. Treatment in this sample: some 20 received Ad26.COV2.S at low or high dose, single or two shots; about 5 received placebo; per-sample allocation not given. Each sample was drawn 63 days after the first injection (of vaccine or placebo). The sequencing used peripheral blood, collected in a trial of Ad26.COV2.S vaccine versus placebo. The receptors stem from a person between 18 and 65 years old who received the Ad26.COV2.S COVID-19 vaccine or a placebo.

The V call is TRBV3-1 (or the pseudogene TRBV3-2), the J call TRBJ2-2; the match to TRBD1 covers 7 bases. Unmatched junction bases numbered 9, after V lost 10 bases and J lost 4 bases. Germline assignment: CDR1 LGHDT and CDR2 YNNKEL (reference sequence). The CDR3 length is 14 residues. This chain's CDR3 is CANPQGKITGELFF. CDR3 bases: TGTGCCAACCCACAGGGGAAAATCACCGGGGAGCTGTTTTTT.

The chain employs TRBV27 and TRBJ1-4; TRBD1 agrees at 8 bases. The length of the CDR3 is 15 residues. CDR1 is MNHEY, CDR2 SMNVEV, per germline (reference sequence). The V gene end was trimmed by 5 bases and the J gene end by 3 bases; junction bases not matched to a gene: 5. The CDR3 nucleotides are TGTGCCAGCAGTCTTCTGACAGGGGCTAATGAAAAACTGTTTTTT. Its protein product is CASSLLTGANEKLFF.

V and J are TRBV10-3 and TRBJ1-2; possible D gene TRBD1, 6 bases. CDR3 length: 15 amino acids. Trimming took off 4 bases at V and 7 bases at J, with 19 bases between the two ends. Per the germline V gene, CDR1 is ENHRY and CDR2 is SYGVKD. CDR3 in DNA: TGTGCCATCAGTGGGCAGGGGCCCTTAACAGGTGGCTACACCTTC. Its translation: CAISGQGPLTGGYTF.

This chain links TRBV7-9 with TRBJ2-5; no firm D call. Trimming stripped 4 bases from V and 5 bases from J, with 20 bases between. The CDR3 has 16 amino acids. Germline lookup yields CDR1 SEHNR and CDR2 FQNEAQ (reference sequence). For the CDR3, the DNA is TGTGCCAGCAGCTCCTATCTGGCGCCGGTCGATGAGACCCAGTACTTC. Translated, it gives CASSSYLAPVDETQYF.

The CDR3 DNA reads as TGTGCCAGCAGCCCCGAGAGGGACTATGGCTACACCTTC. Its translation: CASSPERDYGYTF. V is TRBV11-3 and J is TRBJ1-2; D call uncertain. Germline V gene lookup returns CDR1 SGHNT and CDR2 YENEEA. Deletions cut 5 bases from V and 3 bases from J, with 10 bases between. The CDR3 length is 13 residues.

A single count supports this clone. This chain connects TRBV4-3 to TRBJ2-3; weak D call: TRBD2 (7 bases). Germline-derived CDR1 and CDR2 are LGHNA and YSLEER. This CDR3 region has 16 residues. Trimming removed 4 bases from V and 6 bases from J, with 20 bases in between. CDR3 bases: TGCGCCAGCAGCCCCCGACAGGCGGGAGAATCGGATACGCAGTATTTT. As protein: CASSPRQAGESDTQYF.

V gene TRBV6-5 combines with J gene TRBJ1-1; TRBD1 might be the D (6 bases). Looked up from germline, CDR1 is MNHEY and CDR2 is SVGAGI. With 2 bases removed from V and 0 bases from J, the gap between germline ends came to 10 bases. This CDR3 is 15 amino acids long. The CDR3 is CASSYDRLLNTEAFF. CDR3 sequence (DNA): TGTGCCAGCAGTTACGACAGGCTCTTGAACACTGAAGCTTTCTTT.

The CDR3 DNA reads as TGTGCCAGCAGTTACGGGGCTCGGGGGCTGGGGCCCCAGCATTTT. This translates into CASSYGARGLGPQHF. The chain has TRBV6-5 and TRBJ1-5; TRBD1 is a possible D gene (6 bases). V shed 2 bases and J shed 9 bases, with 17 bases lying between them. CDR3 length equals 15 residues. Germline assignment: CDR1 MNHEY and CDR2 SVGAGI.

V and J are TRBV7-9 and TRBJ2-1; D remains unclear. Germline-derived CDR1 and CDR2 are SEHNR and FQNEAQ (reference sequence). This CDR3 contains 16 residues. Deletions cut 4 bases from V and 0 bases from J, with 13 bases between. The CDR3 DNA follows: TGTGCCAGCAGCTCTACGGACGGAGCCTCCTACAATGAGCAGTTCTTC. It is translated as CASSSTDGASYNEQFF.

The table lists this clone with a count of one. The CDR3 here is CASGLTSGETNEQFF. As DNA, the CDR3 is TGTGCCAGCGGCCTAACTAGCGGGGAGACCAATGAGCAGTTCTTC. The V gene is TRBV7-6, the J gene TRBJ2-1, with 10 bases fitting TRBD2. From germline, CDR1 is SGHVS and CDR2 FNYEAQ. V dropped 8 bases and J dropped 6; count of bases not matched to a gene: 10. The CDR3 totals 15 residues.

The rearrangement links TRBV15 to TRBJ2-1; D is unresolved. CDR3 length: 17 amino acids. V lost 1 base and J 1 base, leaving 14 bases between the germline ends. Germline CDR1 reads LNHNV; CDR2 reads YYDKDF (reference sequence). CDR3 sequence: CATSRGGRINSYNEQFF. The CDR3 DNA reads as TGTGCCACCAGCAGAGGAGGAAGAATAAATTCCTACAATGAGCAGTTCTTC.

The chain combines TRBV18 with TRBJ2-7; D is possibly TRBD1 (5 bases). The V gene lost 1 base and the J gene lost 6 bases, with 16 bases spanning the gap. Germline V CDR1 and CDR2: KGHSH, LQKENI. This CDR3 comprises 15 residues. CDR3 in DNA: TGTGCCAGCTCACCACATCGGCAGGGTAGGAGCGAGCAGTACTTC. Translated, it gives CASSPHRQGRSEQYF. The complete variable domain, with remaining parts taken from reference TRBV18 and TRBJ2-7, reads NAGVMQNPRHLVRRRGQEARLRCSPMKGHSHVYWYRQLPEEGLKFMVYLQKENIIDESGMPKERFSAEFPKEGPSILRIQQVVRGDSAAYFCASSPHRQGRSEQYFGPGTRLTVT.

The chain carries TRBV19 and TRBJ1-3; D unclear. The germline V gene has CDR1 LNHDA and CDR2 SQIVND (reference sequence). Trimming removed 9 bases from V and 0 bases from J, with 12 bases in between. The CDR3 totals 14 residues. The CDR3, as DNA: TGTGCCAGCCAACGCCTTAGCTCTGGAAACACCATATATTTT. It is translated as CASQRLSSGNTIYF.

J is TRBJ2-1 and V is TRBV5-1; TRBD1 might be the D (6 bases). CDR1 and CDR2 (germline): SGHRS, YFSETQ. The CDR3 totals 17 residues. Trimming took off 2 bases at V and 0 bases at J, with 15 bases between the two ends. CDR3 in DNA: TGCGCCAGCAGCTTCGAGGAAACAGGGACCTCCTACAATGAGCAGTTCTTC. Its translation is CASSFEETGTSYNEQFF.

This sequence joins TRBV29-1 and TRBJ1-1, with unresolved D. V lost 5 bases, J lost 10 bases, and 14 bases lay in between. The CDR3 consists of 11 residues. Per germline, CDR1 SQVTM and CDR2 ANQGSEA. The CDR3 region is CSVTPDSRAFF. The CDR3 coding sequence is TGCAGCGTTACACCGGACTCGAGAGCTTTCTTT.

The rearrangement uses TRBV7-2 and TRBJ2-1; 7 bases are shared with TRBD2. The V gene's germline CDR1 is SGHTA and CDR2 FQGNSA. The CDR3 has 15 amino acids. Germline trimming cut 7 bases from V and 4 bases from J; bases unmatched to any gene: 10. DNA for the CDR3: TGTGCCAGCATTCAGGGAGCGGGGAGATACAATGAGCAGTTCTTC. It specifies CASIQGAGRYNEQFF.

The gene calls are TRBV27 and TRBJ1-1; 9 positions agree with TRBD1. The CDR3 is 12 residues long. The ends lost 3 bases at V and 9 bases at J; junction bases unmatched: 2. Germline V CDR1 and CDR2: MNHEY, SMNVEV (reference sequence). CDR3 DNA sequence: TGTGCCAGCAGTTTCGGGACAGGGAAAGCTTTCTTT. Protein product: CASSFGTGKAFF.

CDR3 region: CASSAGQGGEKLFF. The CDR3 coding sequence is TGTGCCAGCAGCGCCGGACAGGGAGGTGAAAAACTGTTTTTT. The chain employs TRBV7-9 and TRBJ1-4, with TRBD1 identical over 8 bases. Germline loops: CDR1 SEHNR, CDR2 FQNEAQ (reference sequence). The CDR3 is 14 residues long. The V and J ends lost 5 bases and 7 bases, in that order; junction bases with no gene match: 6.

The V and J genes are TRBV6-5 and TRBJ2-7, with a possible D match to TRBD2 (7 bases). CDR1 is MNHEY and CDR2 is SVGAGI in the germline V gene. The V end was cut by 6 bases, the J end by 4 bases, with 16 bases between. The CDR3 consists of 14 residues. Here the CDR3 reads CASSMRGTMYEQYF. The CDR3 bases are TGTGCCAGCAGCATGAGGGGGACTATGTACGAGCAGTACTTC.